Listed here are 13 T cell receptor beta chains from one sample, sequenced in a study of OX40 agonist ivuxolimab in advanced cancers. Clones were sequenced by immunoSEQ multiplex PCR, and TCRdb holds only the in-frame ones, with some missing. The sample carries nearly 20,000 clones, approximately 83% recorded once. This sample comprised CD4+ or CD8+ T cells sorted from blood, obtained in a trial of the OX40 agonist ivuxolimab. The origin of the receptors is an adult with an advanced solid tumor such as melanoma, head and neck, liver or kidney cancer.

The chain carries TRBV27 and TRBJ2-6; D might be TRBD1 or TRBD2, each matching 5 bases. Deletions cut 0 bases from V and 2 bases from J, with 8 bases between. Germline V CDR1 and CDR2: MNHEY, SMNVEV (reference sequence). This CDR3 contains 16 residues. CDR3: CASSLSGDAGANVLTF. The CDR3 DNA reads TGTGCCAGCAGTTTATCGGGGGACGCTGGGGCCAACGTCCTGACTTTC.

This rearrangement joins TRBV27 to TRBJ2-7, with D uncertain. The CDR3 is 11 residues long. The germline CDR1 and CDR2 sequences are MNHEY and SMNVEV (reference sequence). Between the trimmed V and J ends, which lost 4 bases and 5 bases, there was a span of 6 bases. CDR3 in amino acids: CASSWGNEQYF. The CDR3 DNA follows: TGTGCCAGCAGTTGGGGAAACGAGCAGTACTTC.

The chain recombines TRBV4-2 with TRBJ2-7, with D unclear. The length of the CDR3 is 16 residues. The germline V gene has CDR1 LGHNA and CDR2 YNFKEQ. V was trimmed by 0 bases and J by 0 bases, leaving 12 bases between them. The CDR3 region is CASSQDNSWSSYEQYF. In DNA, the CDR3 is TGTGCCAGCAGCCAAGATAATAGCTGGAGCTCCTACGAGCAGTACTTC.

This clone has a handful of counts. The gene calls are TRBV2 and TRBJ1-6; D not certain. Germline V gene lookup returns CDR1 SNHLY and CDR2 FYNNEI. The CDR3 length is 14 residues. V lost 4 bases, J lost 8 bases, and 12 bases lay in between. CDR3 residues: CASSGPGFDSPLHF. Here the CDR3 DNA reads TGTGCCAGCAGTGGACCCGGGTTCGATTCACCCCTCCACTTT.

The rearrangement links TRBV27 to TRBJ2-7; 8 bases are shared with TRBD1. CDR1 and CDR2 from the germline V gene are MNHEY and SMNVEV (reference sequence). J lost 1 base, V lost 4 bases, and 3 bases had no gene match. The CDR3 runs 14 residues. CDR3 loop: CASSWTGLSYEQYF. Written as DNA, the CDR3 is TGTGCCAGCAGTTGGACAGGGTTATCCTACGAGCAGTACTTC.

The chain uses TRBV25-1 and TRBJ2-3; D gene ambiguous. Germline V gene data show CDR1 as MGHDK and CDR2 as SYGVNS. V lost 8 bases to trimming and J lost 5 bases, with 2 bases between them. The CDR3 extends over 9 amino acids. For the CDR3, the DNA is TGTGCCAGCGGAGATACGCAGTATTTT. It is translated as CASGDTQYF.

The rearrangement joins TRBV28 to TRBJ1-6; no definite D call. Germline V lookup: CDR1 MDHEN, CDR2 SYDVKM. This CDR3 is built from 12 residues. V was cut by 6 bases and J by 7 bases, with 7 bases left in between. The CDR3 is CASRPKNSPLHF. CDR3 coding DNA: TGTGCCAGCAGACCCAAGAATTCACCCCTCCACTTT.

V is TRBV5-1 and J is TRBJ1-5; D not certain. Trimming cost V 4 bases and J 0 bases, with 14 bases left between them. The CDR3 runs 16 residues. Per germline, CDR1 SGHRS and CDR2 YFSETQ. CDR3 sequence (DNA): TGCGCCAGCAGCCCGGGATCGGGTGGTAGCAATCAGCCCCAGCATTTT. Translation: CASSPGSGGSNQPQHF.

The rearrangement links TRBV10-1 to TRBJ1-6, with TRBD1 matching over 11 bases. The CDR3 consists of 16 residues. CDR1 is WNHNN and CDR2 is SYGVQD in the germline V gene (reference sequence). V lost 4 bases to trimming and J lost 9 bases; unmatched junction nucleotides: 8. The CDR3 loop reads CASSGGQGAVGSPLHF. DNA of the CDR3: TGCGCCAGCAGTGGAGGACAGGGGGCGGTAGGTTCACCCCTCCACTTT.

This chain joins TRBV5-1 and TRBJ2-6, with 7 bases lining up with TRBD1. Trimming took 4 bases from V and 0 from J; bases not matched to a gene: 7. CDR3 length: 17 amino acids. Per the germline V gene, CDR1 is SGHRS and CDR2 is YFSETQ. The CDR3 region is CASSPGQVYSGANVLTF. Here the CDR3 DNA reads TGCGCCAGCAGCCCAGGACAGGTGTACTCTGGGGCCAACGTCCTGACTTTC.

The CDR3, as DNA: TGTGCCAGCAGTTACTCGAAAGGTTCCCTAGCCTACGAGCAGTACTTC. Its protein product is CASSYSKGSLAYEQYF. V is TRBV6-5 and J is TRBJ2-5; D remains unclear. The DNA matches TRBJ2-7 better at its end, which makes the J call doubtful. The CDR3 has 16 residues. The germline gives CDR1 MNHEY, CDR2 SVGAGI.

This chain links TRBV5-4 with TRBJ2-7, with 7 bases fitting TRBD2. The germline gives CDR1 SGHNT, CDR2 YYREEE (reference sequence). J was trimmed by 6 bases and V by 2 bases; bases with no gene match: 8. CDR3 length: 14 residues. The CDR3 DNA reads TGTGCCAGCAGCTTTATGGGAGGGGCTGGCGAGCAGTACTTC. Translation gives CASSFMGGAGEQYF.

V and J are TRBV29-1 and TRBJ2-7; 7 bases match TRBD2. Germline V gives CDR1 SQVTM, CDR2 ANQGSEA. V was clipped by 6 bases and J by 2 bases; unmatched bases: 16. The CDR3 is 16 amino acids. CDR3 in DNA: TGCAGCGTCCGGGGGGACCGGGACCGAGTAGCCTACGAGCAGTACTTC. This codes for CSVRGDRDRVAYEQYF.